The TCR beta chain under discussion was sequenced for a study of CD8+CD57+ T cells in acquired aplastic anemia. For the study at large: CD4+ and CD8+ cells, once sorted, gave DNA averaging roughly 3.2 ug. Healthy donor sequencing depth: some 10 million CD4+, about 12 million CD8+ reads.

CDR1 and CDR2 from the germline V gene are SEHNR and FQNEAQ (reference sequence). The CDR3 is 14 residues long. V lost 5 bases to trimming and J lost 6 bases, with 14 bases between them. As concerns this clonotype: Its antigen is unidentified.

TCR beta VDJ and CDR3 were profiled, and genomic DNA was the template. TCRdb re-called the reads through MiXCR, storing one row per CDR3 protein. In the table there are around 230,000 distinct CDR3 sequences, approximately 57% of which are singletons. Overall study findings and caveats: Patients showed no significant difference from controls in CD8+ Simpson's diversity. Patients and controls shared some 29 CD8+ CDR3 sequences, which appeared highly expressed in patients and within their immunodominant clones.

The receptor comes from a human donor in good health. V gene TRBV7-9 combines with J gene TRBJ2-1, with a weak D call TRBD2 (5 bases). Sequencing was performed on sorted CD4+, CD8+, or CD8+CD57+ T cells (not recorded which) from PBMCs. In DNA form, the CDR3 reads TGTGCCAGCAGCCTCACTCGGGAAGCCAATGAGCAGTTCTTC. This encodes CASSLTREANEQFF.